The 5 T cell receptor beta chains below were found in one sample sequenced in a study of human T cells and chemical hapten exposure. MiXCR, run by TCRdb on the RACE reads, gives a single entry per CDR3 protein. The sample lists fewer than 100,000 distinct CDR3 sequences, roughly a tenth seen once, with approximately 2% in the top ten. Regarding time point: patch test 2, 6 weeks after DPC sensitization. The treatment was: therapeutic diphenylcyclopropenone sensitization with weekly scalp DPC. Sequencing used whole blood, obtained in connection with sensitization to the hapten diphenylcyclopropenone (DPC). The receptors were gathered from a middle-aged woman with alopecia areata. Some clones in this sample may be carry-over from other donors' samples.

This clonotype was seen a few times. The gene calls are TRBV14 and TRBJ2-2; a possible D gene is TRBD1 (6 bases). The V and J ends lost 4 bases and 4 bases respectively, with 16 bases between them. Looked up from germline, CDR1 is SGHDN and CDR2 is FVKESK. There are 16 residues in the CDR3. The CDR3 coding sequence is TGTGCCAGCAGCCCACTCAGGGGACAAGTCACCGGGGAGCTGTTTTTT. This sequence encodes CASSPLRGQVTGELFF.

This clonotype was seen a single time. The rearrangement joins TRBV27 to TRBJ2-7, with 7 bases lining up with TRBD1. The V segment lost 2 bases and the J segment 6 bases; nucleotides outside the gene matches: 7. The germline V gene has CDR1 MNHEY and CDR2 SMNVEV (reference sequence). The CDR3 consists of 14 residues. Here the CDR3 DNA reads TGTGCCAGCAGTTTAGGGCAGGGGGTTAGCGAGCAGTACTTC. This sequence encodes CASSLGQGVSEQYF.

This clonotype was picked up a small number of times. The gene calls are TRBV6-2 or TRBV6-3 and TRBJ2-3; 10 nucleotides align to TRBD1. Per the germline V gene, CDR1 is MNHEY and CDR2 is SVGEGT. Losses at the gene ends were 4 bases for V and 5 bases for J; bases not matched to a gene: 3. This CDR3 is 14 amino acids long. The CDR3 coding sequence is TGTGCCAGCAGTTCCGGGACAGGGGTAGATACGCAGTATTTT. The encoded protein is CASSSGTGVDTQYF.

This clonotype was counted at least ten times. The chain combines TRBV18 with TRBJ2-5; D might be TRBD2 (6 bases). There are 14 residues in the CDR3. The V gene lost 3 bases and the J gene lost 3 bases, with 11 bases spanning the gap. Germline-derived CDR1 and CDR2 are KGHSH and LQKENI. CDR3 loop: CASSPTSTKETQYF. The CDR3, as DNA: TGTGCCAGCTCACCTACTAGCACAAAAGAGACCCAGTACTTC.

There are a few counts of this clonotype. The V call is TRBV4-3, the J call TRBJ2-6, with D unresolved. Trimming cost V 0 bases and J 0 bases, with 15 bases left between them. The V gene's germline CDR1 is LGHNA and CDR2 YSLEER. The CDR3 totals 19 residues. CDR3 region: CASSQEFIGPPSGANVLTF. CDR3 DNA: TGCGCCAGCAGCCAAGAATTTATTGGGCCCCCCTCTGGGGCCAACGTCCTGACTTTC.